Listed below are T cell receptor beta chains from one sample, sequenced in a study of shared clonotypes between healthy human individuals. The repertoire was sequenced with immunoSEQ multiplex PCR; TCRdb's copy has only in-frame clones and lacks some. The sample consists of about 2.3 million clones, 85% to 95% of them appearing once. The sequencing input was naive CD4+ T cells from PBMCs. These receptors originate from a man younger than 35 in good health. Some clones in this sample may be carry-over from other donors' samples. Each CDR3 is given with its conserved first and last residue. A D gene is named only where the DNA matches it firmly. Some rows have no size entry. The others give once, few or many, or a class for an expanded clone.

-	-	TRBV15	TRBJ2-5	CATSAGEGTQYF	TGTGCCACCAGCGCAGGGGAAGGGACCCAGTACTTC
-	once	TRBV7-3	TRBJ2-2	CASSLAAPSNTGELFF	TGTGCCAGCAGCTTAGCGGCCCCATCAAACACCGGGGAGCTGTTTTTT
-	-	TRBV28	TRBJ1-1	CASSLSGRVSEAFF	TGTGCCAGCAGTTTATCGGGGAGGGTGTCTGAAGCTTTCTTT
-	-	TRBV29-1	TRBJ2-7	CSVSGRTRYEQYF	TGCAGCGTTAGTGGCAGAACCCGGTACGAGCAGTACTTC
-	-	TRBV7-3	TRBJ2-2	CASSSISTGELFF	TGTGCCAGCAGCAGTATTAGCACCGGGGAGCTGTTTTTT
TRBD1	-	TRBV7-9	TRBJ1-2	CASTLPSRDIQSGGYGYTF	TGTGCCAGCACCCTCCCAAGTCGGGACATCCAATCAGGGGGCTATGGCTACACCTTC
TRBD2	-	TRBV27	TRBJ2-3	CASSFRLAGGPDTQYF	TGTGCCAGCAGTTTTCGACTAGCGGGAGGACCAGATACGCAGTATTTT
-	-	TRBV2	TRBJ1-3	CASSGRAGNTIYF	TGTGCCAGCAGTGGCAGGGCGGGAAACACCATATATTTT
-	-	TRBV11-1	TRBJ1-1	CASSFSRWENTEAFF	TGTGCCAGCAGCTTTTCTCGCTGGGAGAACACTGAAGCTTTCTTT
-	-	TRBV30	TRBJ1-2	CAWSAGGLRYGYTF	TGTGCCTGGAGTGCTGGGGGGCTGCGCTATGGCTACACCTTC